This TCR beta chain was obtained from a study of PD-L1 blockade in urothelial cancer. The method was immunoSEQ multiplex PCR; TCRdb's version includes in-frame clones alone and lacks a portion of them. The table shows around 35,000 clones, with over 70% occurring only once. Time point in this sample: pretreatment peripheral blood. Patients were living with locally advanced or metastatic urothelial carcinoma. Trimming pared 3 bases from V and 7 bases from J, leaving 13 bases between. This CDR3 contains 13 residues. Germline assignment: CDR1 SGHRS and CDR2 YFSETQ. The source material was PBMCs, sampled around atezolizumab (anti-PD-L1) treatment. The chain employs TRBV5-1 and TRBJ1-1; D call uncertain. The sequence came from a man aged 60-69 years with urothelial cancer. CDR3 coding DNA: TGCGCCAGCAGCTCCCGGGGAGGAGATGAAGCTTTCTTT. It translates to CASSSRGGDEAFF. Looking up the rest from reference TRBV5-1 and TRBJ1-1 gives the full variable domain: KAGVTQTPRYLIKTRGQQVTLSCSPISGHRSVSWYQQTPGQGLQFLFEYFSETQRNKGNFPGRFSGRQFSNSRSEMNVSTLELGDSALYLCASSSRGGDEAFFGQGTRLTVV.